This entry features one T cell receptor (beta chain) sequence. This sample is part of a study of cytomegalovirus exposure and HLA in healthy donors. Trimming took 1 base from V and 8 from J, leaving 17 bases between them. The CDR3 covers 16 residues. The V gene's germline CDR1 is SGHTA and CDR2 FQGNSA. The study ran its PCR with 60 Vbeta and 13 Jbeta primers. The table came from immunoSEQ multiplex PCR; TCRdb's copy has only in-frame clones and leaves some out. The sample lists about 190,000 clones; around 84% were seen once. The V gene is TRBV7-2, the J gene TRBJ2-2, with D tentatively TRBD2 (7 bases). The TCR sequence derives from a boy aged 2 to 10 in good health and CMV-seronegative. Sequencing input: PBMCs. The CDR3 region has the DNA TGTGCCAGCAGCTTAGGGGGCGGGGGCCAAGTGGGGGAGCTGTTTTTT. Translating gives CASSLGGGGQVGELFF. The whole variable domain, filled in from reference TRBV7-2 and TRBJ2-2, reads GAGVSQSPSNKVTEKGKDVELRCDPISGHTALYWYRQSLGQGLEFLIYFQGNSAPDKSGLPSDRFSAERTGGSVSTLTIQRTQQEDSAVYLCASSLGGGGQVGELFFGEGSRLTVL.